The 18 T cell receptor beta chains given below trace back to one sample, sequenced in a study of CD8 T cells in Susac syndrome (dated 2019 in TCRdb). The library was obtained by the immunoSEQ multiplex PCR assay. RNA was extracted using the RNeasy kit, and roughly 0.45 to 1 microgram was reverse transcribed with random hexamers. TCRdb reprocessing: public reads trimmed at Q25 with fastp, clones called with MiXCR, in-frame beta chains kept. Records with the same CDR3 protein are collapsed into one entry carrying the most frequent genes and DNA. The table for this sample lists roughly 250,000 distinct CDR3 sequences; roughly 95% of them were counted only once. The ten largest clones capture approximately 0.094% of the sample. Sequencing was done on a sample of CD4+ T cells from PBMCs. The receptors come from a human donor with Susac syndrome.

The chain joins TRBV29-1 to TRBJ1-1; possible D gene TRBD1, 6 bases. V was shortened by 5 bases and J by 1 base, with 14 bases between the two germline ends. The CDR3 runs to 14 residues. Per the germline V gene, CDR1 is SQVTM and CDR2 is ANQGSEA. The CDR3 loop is CSVRYRASNTEAFF. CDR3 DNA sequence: TGCAGCGTTCGATACAGGGCATCGAACACTGAAGCTTTCTTT.

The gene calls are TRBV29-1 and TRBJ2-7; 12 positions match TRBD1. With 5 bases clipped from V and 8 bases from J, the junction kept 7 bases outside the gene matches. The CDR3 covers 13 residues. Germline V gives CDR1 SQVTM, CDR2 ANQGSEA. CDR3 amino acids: CSVPGTGGAKQYF. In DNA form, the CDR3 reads TGCAGCGTTCCCGGGACAGGGGGCGCGAAGCAGTACTTC.

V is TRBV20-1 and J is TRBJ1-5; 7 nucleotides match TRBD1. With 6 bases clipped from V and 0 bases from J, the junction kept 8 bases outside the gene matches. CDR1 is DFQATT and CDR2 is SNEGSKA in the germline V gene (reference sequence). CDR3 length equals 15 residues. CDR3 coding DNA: TGCAGTGCCCGGACAGGAGGGAATAGCAATCAGCCCCAGCATTTT. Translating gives CSARTGGNSNQPQHF.

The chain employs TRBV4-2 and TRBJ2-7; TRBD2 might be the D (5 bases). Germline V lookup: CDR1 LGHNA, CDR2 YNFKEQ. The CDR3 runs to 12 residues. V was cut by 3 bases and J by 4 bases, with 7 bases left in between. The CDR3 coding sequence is TGTGCCAGCAGCCACGGGGATTACGAGCAGTACTTC. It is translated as CASSHGDYEQYF.

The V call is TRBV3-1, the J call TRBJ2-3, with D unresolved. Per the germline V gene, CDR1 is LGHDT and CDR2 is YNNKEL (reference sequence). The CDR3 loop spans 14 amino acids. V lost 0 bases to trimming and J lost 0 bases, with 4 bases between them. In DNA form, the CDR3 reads TGTGCCAGCAGCCAAGATTTAAGCACAGATACGCAGTATTTT. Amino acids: CASSQDLSTDTQYF.

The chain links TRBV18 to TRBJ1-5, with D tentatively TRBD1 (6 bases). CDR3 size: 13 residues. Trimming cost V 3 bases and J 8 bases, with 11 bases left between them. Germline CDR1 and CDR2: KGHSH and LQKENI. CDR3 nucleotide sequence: TGTGCCAGCTCACCGGGGGCTCGGGAGCCCCAGCATTTT. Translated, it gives CASSPGAREPQHF.

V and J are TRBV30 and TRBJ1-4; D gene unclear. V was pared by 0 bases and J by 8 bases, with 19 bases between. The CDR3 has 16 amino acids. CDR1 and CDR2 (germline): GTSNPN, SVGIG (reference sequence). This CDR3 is CAWSVPRRAVVEKLFF. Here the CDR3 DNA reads TGTGCCTGGAGTGTCCCACGGCGGGCGGTTGTGGAAAAACTGTTTTTT. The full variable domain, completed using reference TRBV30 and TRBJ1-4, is SQTIHQWPATLVQPVGSPLSLECTVEGTSNPNLYWYRQAAGRGLQLLFYSVGIGQISSEVPQNLSASRPQDRQFILSSKKLLLSDSGFYLCAWSVPRRAVVEKLFFGSGTQLSVL.

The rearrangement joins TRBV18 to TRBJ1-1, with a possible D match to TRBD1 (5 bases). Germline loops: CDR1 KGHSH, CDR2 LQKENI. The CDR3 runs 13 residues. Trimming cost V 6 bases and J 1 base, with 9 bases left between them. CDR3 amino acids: CASSLQENTEAFF. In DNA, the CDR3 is TGTGCCAGCTCTCTACAGGAGAACACTGAAGCTTTCTTT.

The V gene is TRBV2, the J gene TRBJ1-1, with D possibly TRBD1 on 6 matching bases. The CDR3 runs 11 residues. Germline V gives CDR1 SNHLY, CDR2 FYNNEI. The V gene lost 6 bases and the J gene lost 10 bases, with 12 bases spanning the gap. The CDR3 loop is CASSTGLGAFF. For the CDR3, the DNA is TGTGCCAGCAGCACAGGGTTAGGAGCTTTCTTT.

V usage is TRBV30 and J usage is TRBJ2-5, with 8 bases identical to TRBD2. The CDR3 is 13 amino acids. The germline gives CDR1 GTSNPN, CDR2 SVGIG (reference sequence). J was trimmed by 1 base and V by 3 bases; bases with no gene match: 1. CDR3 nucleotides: TGTGCCTGGAGCGGGGGGGCCCAAGAGACCCAGTACTTC. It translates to CAWSGGAQETQYF.

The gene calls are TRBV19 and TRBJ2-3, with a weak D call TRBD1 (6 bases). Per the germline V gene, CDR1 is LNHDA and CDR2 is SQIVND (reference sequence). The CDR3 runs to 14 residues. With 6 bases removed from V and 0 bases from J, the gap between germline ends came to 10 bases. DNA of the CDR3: TGTGCCAGTAGGCGACAGGATAGCACAGATACGCAGTATTTT. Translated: CASRRQDSTDTQYF.

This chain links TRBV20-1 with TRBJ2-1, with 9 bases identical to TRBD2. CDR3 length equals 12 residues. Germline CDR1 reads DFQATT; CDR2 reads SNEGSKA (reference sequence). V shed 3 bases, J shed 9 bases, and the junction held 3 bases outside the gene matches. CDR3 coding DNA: TGCAGTGCTAGTATAGCGGGAGTTGAGCAGTTCTTC. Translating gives CSASIAGVEQFF.

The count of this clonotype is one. DNA for the CDR3: TGTGCCAGCAGTTCTAGTGGTAGATACAATGAGCAGTTCTTC. Translation: CASSSSGRYNEQFF. The V and J genes are TRBV2 and TRBJ2-1; D gene unclear. V was shortened by 5 bases and J by 4 bases, with 12 bases between the two germline ends. The CDR3 sequence is 14 residues long. Germline V lookup: CDR1 SNHLY, CDR2 FYNNEI.

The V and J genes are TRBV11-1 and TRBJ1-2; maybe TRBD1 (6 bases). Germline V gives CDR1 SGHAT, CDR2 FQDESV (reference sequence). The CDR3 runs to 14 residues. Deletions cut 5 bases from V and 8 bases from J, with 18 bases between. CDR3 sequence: CASSRTQGIGGYTF. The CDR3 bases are TGTGCCAGCAGCCGTACACAGGGAATTGGCGGCTACACCTTC.

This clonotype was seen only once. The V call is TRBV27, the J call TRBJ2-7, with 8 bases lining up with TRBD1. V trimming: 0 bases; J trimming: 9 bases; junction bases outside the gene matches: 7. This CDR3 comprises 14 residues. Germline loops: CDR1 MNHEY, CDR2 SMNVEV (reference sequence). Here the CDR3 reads CASSLSVQGAVQYF. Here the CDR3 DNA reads TGTGCCAGCAGTTTATCGGTTCAGGGGGCTGTGCAGTACTTC.

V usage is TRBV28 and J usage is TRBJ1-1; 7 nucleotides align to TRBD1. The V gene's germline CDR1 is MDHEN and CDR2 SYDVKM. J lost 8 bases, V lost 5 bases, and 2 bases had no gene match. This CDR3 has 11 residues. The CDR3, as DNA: TGTGCCAGCAGTAGGGGGCGGGAAGCTTTCTTT. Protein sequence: CASSRGREAFF.

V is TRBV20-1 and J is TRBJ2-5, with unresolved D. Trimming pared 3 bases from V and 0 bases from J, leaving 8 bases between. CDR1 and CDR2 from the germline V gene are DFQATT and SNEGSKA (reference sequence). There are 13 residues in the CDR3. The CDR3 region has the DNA TGCAGTGCTAGTATCCCGTACCAAGAGACCCAGTACTTC. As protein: CSASIPYQETQYF.

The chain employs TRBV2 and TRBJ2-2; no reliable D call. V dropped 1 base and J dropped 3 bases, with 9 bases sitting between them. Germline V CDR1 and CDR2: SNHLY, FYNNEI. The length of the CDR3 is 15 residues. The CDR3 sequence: CASSEGVRYTGELFF. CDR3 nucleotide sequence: TGTGCCAGCAGTGAAGGGGTGAGGTACACCGGGGAGCTGTTTTTT. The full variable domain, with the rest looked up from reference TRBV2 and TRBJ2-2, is EPEVTQTPSHQVTQMGQEVILRCVPISNHLYFYWYRQILGQKVEFLVSFYNNEISEKSEIFDDQFSVERPDGSNFTLKIRSTKLEDSAMYFCASSEGVRYTGELFFGEGSRLTVL.